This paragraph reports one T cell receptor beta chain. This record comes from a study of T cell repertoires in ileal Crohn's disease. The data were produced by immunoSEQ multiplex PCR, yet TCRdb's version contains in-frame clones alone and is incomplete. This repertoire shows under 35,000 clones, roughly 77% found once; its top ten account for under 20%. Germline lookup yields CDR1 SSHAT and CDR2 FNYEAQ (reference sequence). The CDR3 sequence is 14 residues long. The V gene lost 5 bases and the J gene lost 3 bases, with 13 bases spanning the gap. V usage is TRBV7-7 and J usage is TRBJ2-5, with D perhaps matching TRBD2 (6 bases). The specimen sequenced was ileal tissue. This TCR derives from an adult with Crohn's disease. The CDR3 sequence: CASSLEGLKETQYF. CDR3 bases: TGTGCCAGCAGCCTAGAGGGACTGAAAGAGACCCAGTACTTC.